This note documents a single T cell receptor (beta chain) sequence. Antigen specificity is unknown. V dropped 0 bases and J dropped 4; count of bases not matched to a gene: 4. Germline CDR1 and CDR2: LNHNV and YYDKDF (reference sequence). The CDR3 contains 15 residues. The data originate from a study of OX40 agonist ivuxolimab in advanced cancers. Looking at the study overall: Enrollees could have had prior anti-PD-1, anti-PD-L1 or anti-CTLA-4 therapy, which 35% to 40% had received. Three patients, one with hepatocellular carcinoma and two with cutaneous melanoma, achieved partial responses.

Whole-study findings and limits: Among T cells, CD8+ cells averaged more expanded clones than CD4+ cells.

Only in-frame clones appear in the TCRdb table, and some are missing; sequencing was by immunoSEQ multiplex PCR. The table lists 76,000 or so clones, about 89% of them singletons. V is TRBV15 and J is TRBJ2-7, with 9 bases that match TRBD1. Sequencing was performed on CD4+ or CD8+ T cells sorted from blood, taken in a trial of the OX40 agonist ivuxolimab. The receptor was derived from an adult with an advanced solid tumor such as melanoma, head and neck, liver or kidney cancer. The CDR3 DNA is TGTGCCACCAGCAGAGATCCGGGACAGGGTTACGAGCAGTACTTC. This translates into CATSRDPGQGYEQYF. The full variable domain, rest sourced from reference TRBV15 and TRBJ2-7, is DAMVIQNPRYQVTQFGKPVTLSCSQTLNHNVMYWYQQKSSQAPKLLFHYYDKDFNNEADTPDNFQSRRPNTSFCFLDIRSPGLGDTAMYLCATSRDPGQGYEQYFGPGTRLTVT.